Listed below are T cell receptor beta chains from one sample, sequenced in a study of cytomegalovirus exposure and HLA in healthy donors. Method: immunoSEQ multiplex PCR; TCRdb's copy keeps in-frame clones and lacks some. The sample includes approximately 110,000 clones, around 78% of them seen just once. Specimen: PBMCs. All receptors derive from a man over 45 in good health and CMV-seronegative. CDR3s include the opening cysteine and the closing phenylalanine or tryptophan. D genes are given only for firm matches. Size is omitted from some rows. Given values are once, few, many or a class for expanded clones.

>TRBV4-1|TRBJ1-5|15|NA|NA
CASSPAGDQYQPQHF
TGCGCCAGCAGCCCCGCAGGGGATCAGTATCAGCCCCAGCATTTT
>TRBV7-8|TRBJ2-5|11|NA|NA
CASSPQETQYF
TGTGCCAGCAGCCCACAAGAGACCCAGTACTTC
>TRBV7-6|TRBJ1-2|16|NA|NA
CASSKGLTGNNYGYTF
TGTGCCAGCAGCAAGGGGCTCACAGGGAATAACTATGGCTACACCTTC
>TRBV28|TRBJ1-4|18|NA|TRBD1
CASSLYRGTFTANEKLFF
TGTGCCAGCAGTTTATACAGGGGAACGTTCACAGCTAATGAAAAACTGTTTTTT
>TRBV7-2|TRBJ1-3|16|NA|NA
CASSSRRSSTGNTIYF
TGTGCCAGCAGCTCCCGTCGGTCTTCAACTGGAAACACCATATATTTT
>TRBV19|TRBJ1-1|15|once|TRBD1
CASSKEGQMNTEAFF
TGTGCCAGTAGTAAAGAGGGACAGATGAACACTGAAGCTTTCTTT
>TRBV7-6|TRBJ1-2|12|NA|NA
CASSSADIGYTF
TGTGCCAGCAGCTCCGCAGACATAGGCTACACCTTC
>TRBV4-1|TRBJ2-1|14|NA|NA
CASSPLPAGNEQFF
TGCGCCAGCAGCCCCCTCCCGGCGGGCAATGAGCAGTTCTTC
>TRBV5-1|TRBJ2-7|14|NA|TRBD2
CASSAGGSTGEQYF
TGCGCCAGTAGCGCGGGAGGGTCGACAGGGGAGCAGTACTTC
>TRBV9|TRBJ1-4|16|few|NA
CASSSHAGGLNEKLFF
TGTGCCAGCAGCTCCCACGCGGGGGGGTTGAATGAAAAACTGTTTTTT
>TRBV4-1|TRBJ2-2|16|NA|NA
CASSQDVGGNTGELFF
TGCGCCAGCAGCCAAGATGTTGGAGGGAACACCGGGGAGCTGTTTTTT